The 10 T cell receptor beta chains listed next were all sequenced from one sample in a study of vaccination and CD4 T cells after COVID-19. No antigen has been assigned to these receptors. Oncomine TCR Beta short-read sequencing was applied to DNA from cultured CD4+ T cells. Each CDR3 protein gets one entry after TCRdb re-called the PCR reads with MiXCR. Among 20,000 or so distinct CDR3 sequences listed, about two fifths were seen once. The treatment was: approximately 9-day PBMC culture with coronavirus spike peptide pools or control peptides (ViraFEST assay). Sequenced: CD4+ T cells from blood, cultured in vitro. The source is a human donor who had recovered from COVID-19.

The chain couples TRBV7-9 to TRBJ1-1, with TRBD1 as a possible D gene (6 bases). Germline loops: CDR1 SEHNR, CDR2 FQNEAQ (reference sequence). Trimming shortened V by 2 bases and J by 5 bases, and 15 bases separated the two germline ends. CDR3 size: 15 residues. The CDR3 DNA is TGTGCCAGCAGCTTATACCTACAGGGAAATACTGAAGCTTTCTTT. Translated: CASSLYLQGNTEAFF.

This chain uses TRBV19 with TRBJ1-1; D is unclear. The CDR3 runs 12 residues. Trimming pared 7 bases from V and 0 bases from J, leaving 6 bases between. Germline V gives CDR1 LNHDA, CDR2 SQIVND (reference sequence). The CDR3 region is CASKGMNTEAFF. The DNA for the CDR3 is TGTGCCAGTAAAGGCATGAACACTGAAGCTTTCTTT.

This clonotype was found a few times. CDR3 amino acids: CASSRGRDRGPSYGYTF. The CDR3 region has the DNA TGTGCCAGCAGTCGCGGCCGGGACAGGGGGCCCAGCTATGGCTACACCTTC. The chain recombines TRBV27 with TRBJ1-2; TRBD1 matches at 12 bases. From germline, CDR1 is MNHEY and CDR2 SMNVEV (reference sequence). V lost 5 bases and J lost 4; bases outside the gene matches: 11. This CDR3 has 17 residues.

J is TRBJ1-5 and V is TRBV28; D gene unclear. V was pared by 1 base and J by 5 bases, with 3 bases between. The germline V gene has CDR1 MDHEN and CDR2 SYDVKM. This CDR3 is built from 12 residues. CDR3 DNA sequence: TGTGCCAGCAGTTTATACTATCAGCCCCAGCATTTT. Translation: CASSLYYQPQHF.

This clonotype was observed once. The J gene is TRBJ2-1, the V gene TRBV10-1; D is unresolved. Germline assignment: CDR1 WNHNN and CDR2 SYGVQD (reference sequence). V was trimmed by 3 bases and J by 6 bases, leaving 6 bases between them. CDR3 length: 12 residues. CDR3 nucleotide sequence: TGCGCCAGCAGTGATAGTGGCAATGAGCAGTTCTTC. This gives the protein CASSDSGNEQFF.

This clonotype has just a few counts. The J gene is TRBJ1-3, the V gene TRBV6-1, with TRBD1 as a possible D gene (5 bases). There are 14 residues in the CDR3. In germline, CDR1 is MNHNS, CDR2 SASEGT. V lost 6 bases to trimming and J lost 1 base, with 10 bases between them. In nucleotides, the CDR3 is TGTGCCAGCAGACTCCACAGGTCTGGAAACACCATATATTTT. It is translated as CASRLHRSGNTIYF.

V gene TRBV9 combines with J gene TRBJ1-1; 9 bases map to TRBD1. The J segment lost 3 bases and the V segment lost 4 bases, leaving 10 bases of the junction unmatched. Germline CDR1 SGDLS, CDR2 YYNGEE. This CDR3 is 16 amino acids long. The CDR3 loop is CASSPAGQGLDTEAFF. CDR3 nucleotides: TGTGCCAGCAGCCCCGCGGGACAGGGTCTCGACACTGAAGCTTTCTTT.

The chain links TRBV1 to TRBJ1-1. TRBV1 corresponds to a pseudogene. This CDR3 has 14 residues. This CDR3 reads CTSSYLTRNTEAFF. The CDR3, as DNA: TGCACCAGCAGCTACCTGACCAGGAACACTGAAGCTTTCTTT.

The rearrangement links TRBV20-1 to TRBJ2-4; possibly TRBD2 for D (6 bases). The CDR3 runs 14 residues. Trimming cost V 3 bases and J 6 bases, with 15 bases left between them. Germline V gives CDR1 DFQATT, CDR2 SNEGSKA (reference sequence). CDR3 nucleotides: TGCAGTGCTAGTTTAATGGGAGGTGGAAACATTCAGTACTTC. Translating it yields CSASLMGGGNIQYF.

The V call is TRBV20-1, the J call TRBJ1-2, with TRBD1 matching over 7 bases. Trimming removed 4 bases from V and 0 bases from J; junction bases left unmatched: 5. CDR3 length: 14 residues. Per the germline V gene, CDR1 is DFQATT and CDR2 is SNEGSKA (reference sequence). The CDR3: CSATDREPNYGYTF. CDR3 DNA: TGCAGTGCTACCGACAGGGAACCTAACTATGGCTACACCTTC.